The next 22 T cell receptor beta chains were all read from a single sample in a study of T cell clonality in common variable immunodeficiency. Using immunoSEQ multiplex PCR, the repertoire was profiled, and TCRdb retains in-frame clones only, with some absent. The sample yields tens of thousands of clones, without any singletons. What was sequenced was peripheral blood mononuclear cells. Receptors were obtained from a person aged 18-70 years in good health.

The sample holds many counts of this clone. The read ends 3 residues before the CDR3 terminus; that terminus is restored from the germline J gene. The gene calls are TRBV7-9 and TRBJ1-1; D gene unclear. Trimming removed 1 base from V and 2 bases from J, with 8 bases in between. CDR1 and CDR2 (germline): SEHNR, FQNEAQ (reference sequence). This CDR3 contains 14 residues. The part of the CDR3 DNA that was read is TGTGCCAGCAGCTTAGGAGGTTCTAACACTGAA. Translated: CASSLGGSNTE. The CDR3 reads in full as CASSLGGSNTEAFF.

There are many counts of this clone. The CDR3 goes on 3 residues after the read ends, and that part is filled in from the germline J gene. V and J are TRBV5-1 and TRBJ1-2, with a tentative D call TRBD1 (6 bases). This CDR3 is 16 amino acids long. Germline V lookup: CDR1 SGHRS, CDR2 YFSETQ. V was trimmed by 0 bases and J by 5 bases, leaving 17 bases between them. This chain's CDR3 is CASSLVGTNVVYGYTF. Partial CDR3 DNA: TGCGCCAGCAGCTTGGTTGGGACAAACGTGGTGTATGGC.

This clone came up many times. The CDR3 protein is CASSPFSAGELFF. Incomplete CDR3 DNA: TGTGCCAGCTCACCATTTTCTGCCGGGGAG. The chain employs TRBV18 and TRBJ2-2; D is ambiguous. The CDR3 extends 3 residues past the end of the read, so its final part is completed from the germline J gene. The CDR3 runs to 13 residues. Germline lookup yields CDR1 KGHSH and CDR2 LQKENI. The V gene lost 2 bases and the J gene lost 6 bases, with 7 bases spanning the gap.

In this sample, this clone turned up many times. The sequence runs out 3 residues before the end of the CDR3; the remainder is reconstructed from the germline J gene. V usage is TRBV20-1 and J usage is TRBJ2-3, with 12 bases that match TRBD2. The length of the CDR3 is 15 residues. Germline V gives CDR1 DFQATT, CDR2 SNEGSKA (reference sequence). V was clipped by 0 bases and J by 6 bases; unmatched bases: 4. The CDR3 protein is CSAREPSGGVDTQYF. The covered CDR3 bases are TGCAGTGCTAGAGAGCCTAGCGGGGGGGTGGATACG.

This clone has ten or more counts. The read stops 3 residues short of the end of the CDR3; the missing end is completed from the germline J gene. V usage is TRBV7-8 and J usage is TRBJ2-1; 8 bases are a match to TRBD2. With 2 bases clipped from V and 6 bases from J, the junction kept 12 bases outside the gene matches. Germline V gene sequence: CDR1 SGHVS, CDR2 FQNEAQ. The CDR3 is 17 residues long. This chain's CDR3 is CASSLRRLASGRNEQFF. The part of the CDR3 DNA that was read is TGTGCCAGCAGCTTACGCCGACTGGCTAGCGGGCGCAATGAG.

This clone was observed at least ten times. The read ends 3 residues before the CDR3 terminus; that terminus is restored from the germline J gene. This sequence joins TRBV5-8 and TRBJ1-2; tentatively, D is TRBD1 (6 bases). Germline lookup yields CDR1 SGHTS and CDR2 YDEGEE. V was shortened by 4 bases and J by 2 bases, with 15 bases between the two germline ends. CDR3 length: 15 amino acids. The covered CDR3 bases are TGTGCCAGCAGCCCGCGGGGGGGGCAAAACTATGGC. It yields the protein CASSPRGGQNYG. The whole CDR3 protein reads CASSPRGGQNYGYTF.

In this sample, this clone turned up many times. From the germline J gene comes the end of the CDR3, since the read stops 3 residues before it. The gene calls are TRBV2 and TRBJ1-1, with 8 bases identical to TRBD1. Germline CDR1 reads SNHLY; CDR2 reads FYNNEI. J lost 0 bases, V lost 5 bases, and 5 bases had no gene match. The CDR3 is 15 residues long. CDR3 in amino acids: CASSPGGIMNTEAFF. Incomplete CDR3 DNA: TGTGCCAGCAGTCCAGGGGGCATCATGAACACTGAA.

This clone occurred many times. The read gets to within 3 residues of the CDR3 end, and the germline J gene fills in the rest. The V and J genes are TRBV13 and TRBJ2-1; 9 nucleotides match TRBD2. V lost 5 bases, J lost 0 bases, and 2 bases stayed unmatched. The CDR3 loop spans 15 amino acids. Germline CDR1 reads PRHDT; CDR2 reads FYEKMQ (reference sequence). CDR3 loop: CASSRGGASYNEQFF. Partial CDR3 DNA: TGTGCCAGCAGCCGCGGGGGGGCCTCCTACAATGAG.

This clone was picked up many times. The read finishes 3 residues shy of the CDR3 end, and the germline J gene is used to complete it. The V call is TRBV7-8, the J call TRBJ1-6, with D possibly being TRBD1 (5 bases). V lost 3 bases and J lost 10, with 13 bases in between. Germline lookup yields CDR1 SGHVS and CDR2 FQNEAQ. This CDR3 is 14 amino acids long. The CDR3 sequence: CASSFKGYGSPLHF. The part of the CDR3 DNA that was read is TGTGCCAGCAGCTTCAAGGGGTATGGATCACCC.

This clone showed up just a few times. The CDR3 end lies 3 residues beyond the end of the read and is filled in from the germline J gene. The gene calls are TRBV19 and TRBJ1-1; D is perhaps TRBD1 (5 bases). Trimming pared 6 bases from V and 0 bases from J, leaving 20 bases between. Germline loops: CDR1 LNHDA, CDR2 SQIVND (reference sequence). CDR3 length equals 17 residues. The part of the CDR3 DNA that was read is TGTGCCAGTAGCCTGGGGCCCTCCGGCGGCATGAACACTGAA. Encoded protein: CASSLGPSGGMNTE. The whole CDR3 region reads CASSLGPSGGMNTEAFF.

This clone has ten or more counts. Germline and junction disagree at one end, which may indicate a read error. The CDR3 is cut off 3 residues early in the read; its end comes from the germline J gene. The chain is built from TRBV19 and TRBJ2-2; D is uncertain. The CDR3 spans 13 residues. Germline V lookup: CDR1 LNHDA, CDR2 SQIVND (reference sequence). CDR3 DNA (partial): TGTGCCAGTAGTTTCCAGAACGCCGGGGAG. It codes for CASSFQNAGE. The whole CDR3 sequence reads CASSFQNAGELFF.

This clone was recorded many times. Read coverage stops 3 residues before the CDR3 terminus; the germline J gene supplies the remainder. The V call is TRBV20-1, the J call TRBJ1-6; TRBD1 agrees at 12 bases. Germline V gene data show CDR1 as DFQATT and CDR2 as SNEGSKA (reference sequence). With 3 bases clipped from V and 10 bases from J, the junction kept 4 bases outside the gene matches. The length of the CDR3 is 14 residues. CDR3 DNA, as far as it was read: TGCAGTGCTAGCGCCGGGACAGGGGGCTCACCC. It codes for CSASAGTGGSP. In full, the CDR3 reads CSASAGTGGSPLHF.

This clone showed up many times. The observed sequence ends 3 residues before the CDR3 terminus, with the missing tail filled in from the germline J gene. This rearrangement joins TRBV5-6 to TRBJ2-7; D perhaps matches TRBD1 (6 bases). V was clipped by 2 bases and J by 3 bases, with 12 bases between them. The length of the CDR3 is 14 residues. In germline, CDR1 is SGHDT, CDR2 YYEEEE. CDR3 amino acids: CASSFGTPVYEQYF. The sequenced CDR3 bases are TGTGCCAGCAGCTTTGGGACACCGGTCTACGAG. Supplemented by reference TRBV5-6 and TRBJ2-7, the full variable domain reads DAGVTQSPTHLIKTRGQQVTLRCSPKSGHDTVSWYQQALGQGPQFIFQYYEEEERQRGNFPDRFSGHQFPNYSSELNVNALLLGDSALYLCASSFGTPVYEQYFGPGTRLTVT.

This clone was counted ten times or more. The CDR3 end falls 3 residues outside the read, so it is completed with the germline J gene. The V gene is TRBV5-1, the J gene TRBJ1-4; D gene ambiguous. This CDR3 has 16 residues. The germline V gene has CDR1 SGHRS and CDR2 YFSETQ. V shed 0 bases and J shed 0 bases, with 9 bases lying between them. The chain's CDR3 is CASSLDNYATNEKLFF. Incomplete CDR3 DNA: TGCGCCAGCAGCTTGGACAACTATGCAACTAATGAAAAA.

In its sample, this clone was seen many times. The read ends 3 residues before the CDR3 terminus; that terminus is restored from the germline J gene. V usage is TRBV5-1 and J usage is TRBJ1-2; D is perhaps TRBD1 (5 bases). V shed 0 bases and J shed 3 bases, with 9 bases lying between them. This CDR3 contains 14 residues. Germline V gene data show CDR1 as SGHRS and CDR2 as YFSETQ. CDR3 loop: CASSLEQEDYGYTF. The DNA read from the CDR3 is TGCGCCAGCAGCTTGGAACAGGAAGACTATGGC.

This clone was counted many times. The CDR3 end is not reached by the read, which stops 3 residues before it; the germline J gene fills it in. This rearrangement joins TRBV5-1 to TRBJ2-3, with D perhaps matching TRBD2 (6 bases). This CDR3 is built from 20 residues. V lost 2 bases and J 1 base, leaving 26 bases between the germline ends. Germline loops: CDR1 SGHRS, CDR2 YFSETQ. The CDR3 spells CASSLSNLHSGYYGTDTQYF. Incomplete CDR3 DNA: TGCGCCAGCAGCTTATCAAATTTACATAGCGGTTATTATGGCACAGATACG.

Many counts were recorded for this clone. The read terminates 3 residues ahead of where the CDR3 ends, so the germline J gene completes it. The chain has TRBV28 and TRBJ1-2, with 7 positions matching TRBD1. CDR1 MDHEN and CDR2 SYDVKM come from the germline V gene. The CDR3 totals 14 residues. V dropped 4 bases and J dropped 4; count of bases not matched to a gene: 6. CDR3 DNA (partial): TGTGCCAGCAGTTCTGGGGACAGACCCTATGGC. It is translated as CASSSGDRPYG. In full, the CDR3 is CASSSGDRPYGYTF.

Ten or more counts support this clone. With the read ending 3 residues before the CDR3 end, the germline J gene is used to fill in that end. The genes are TRBV18 and TRBJ1-2; a weak D match, TRBD1 (5 bases). The length of the CDR3 is 15 residues. V shed 3 bases and J shed 5 bases, with 16 bases lying between them. Germline CDR1 is KGHSH and CDR2 is LQKENI. The sequenced part of the CDR3 DNA is TGTGCCAGCTCACCCGACGGTTCGGAGGGGTATGGC. Its translation: CASSPDGSEGYG. The full CDR3 reads CASSPDGSEGYGYTF. The full variable domain, in which reference TRBV18 and TRBJ1-2 provide the parts outside the CDR3, is NAGVMQNPRHLVRRRGQEARLRCSPMKGHSHVYWYRQLPEEGLKFMVYLQKENIIDESGMPKERFSAEFPKEGPSILRIQQVVRGDSAAYFCASSPDGSEGYGYTFGSGTRLTVV.

This clone was counted at least ten times. The CDR3 end falls 3 residues outside the read, so it is completed with the germline J gene. V is TRBV7-2 and J is TRBJ2-1, with 9 bases aligning to TRBD1. The V gene's germline CDR1 is SGHTA and CDR2 FQGNSA. The CDR3 runs 14 residues. The ends lost 5 bases at V and 5 bases at J; junction bases unmatched: 4. CDR3 sequence: CASSPDRGNNEQFF. The CDR3 bases that were read are TGTGCCAGCAGCCCGGACAGGGGAAACAATGAG.

This clone was found many times. The read stops 3 residues short of the end of the CDR3; the missing end is completed from the germline J gene. This sequence joins TRBV2 and TRBJ2-5; D is possibly TRBD1 (5 bases). V dropped 5 bases and J dropped 5 bases, with 15 bases sitting between them. Germline CDR1 is SNHLY and CDR2 is FYNNEI. The CDR3 has 14 amino acids. The part of the CDR3 DNA that was read is TGTGCCAGCAGTAAACAGGCTCCTGGGGAGACC. It codes for CASSKQAPGET. The whole CDR3 protein reads CASSKQAPGETQYF.

A word on this clone: The DNA ends 3 residues before the CDR3 does, and the rest of the CDR3 is filled in from the germline J gene. Different DNA sequences within this sample yield the same CDR3. The rearrangement joins TRBV18 to TRBJ2-3, with TRBD2 identical over 12 bases. In germline, CDR1 is KGHSH, CDR2 LQKENI. Unmatched junction bases numbered 16, after V lost 6 bases and J lost 0 bases. The CDR3 totals 20 residues. The part of the CDR3 DNA that was read is TGTGCCAGCTCCCCTCCCCATCTACTAGCGGGGGGCCAGAGCACAGATACG. Translating it yields CASSPPHLLAGGQSTDT. In full, the CDR3 is CASSPPHLLAGGQSTDTQYF.

In its sample, this clone was seen many times. The read falls 3 residues short of the CDR3 end, and the missing part is taken from the germline J gene. The chain recombines TRBV20-1 with TRBJ2-4, with 9 bases fitting TRBD1. This CDR3 has 13 amino acids. Germline CDR1 is DFQATT and CDR2 is SNEGSKA (reference sequence). CDR3 sequence reads: CSAGDRESGGQYF. The CDR3 bases that were read are TGCAGTGCCGGGGACAGGGAGTCAGGTGGT.